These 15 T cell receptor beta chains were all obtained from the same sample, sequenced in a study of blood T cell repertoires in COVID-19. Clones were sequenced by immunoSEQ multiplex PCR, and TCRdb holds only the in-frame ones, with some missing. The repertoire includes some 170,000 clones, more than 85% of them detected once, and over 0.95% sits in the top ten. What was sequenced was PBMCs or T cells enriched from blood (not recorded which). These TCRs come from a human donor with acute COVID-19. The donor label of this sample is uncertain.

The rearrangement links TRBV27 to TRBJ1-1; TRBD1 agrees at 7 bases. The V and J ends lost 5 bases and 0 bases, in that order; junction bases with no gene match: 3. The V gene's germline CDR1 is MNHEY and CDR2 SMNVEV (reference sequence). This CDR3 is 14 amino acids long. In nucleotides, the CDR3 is TGTGCCAGCAGTCCCAGGGGGGTGAACACTGAAGCTTTCTTT. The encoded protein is CASSPRGVNTEAFF.

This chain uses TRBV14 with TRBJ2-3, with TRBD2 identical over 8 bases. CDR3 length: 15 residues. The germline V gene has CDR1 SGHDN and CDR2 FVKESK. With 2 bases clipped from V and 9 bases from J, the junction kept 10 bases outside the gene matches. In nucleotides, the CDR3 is TGTGCCAGCAGCCAAAGGGTTAGCGGGGCCGTGACGCAGTATTTT. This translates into CASSQRVSGAVTQYF.

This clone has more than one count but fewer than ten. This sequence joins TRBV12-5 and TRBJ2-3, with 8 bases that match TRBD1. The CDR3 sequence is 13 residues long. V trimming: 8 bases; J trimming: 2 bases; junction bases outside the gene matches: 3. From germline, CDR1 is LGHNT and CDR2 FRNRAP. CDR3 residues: CASQGANTDTQYF. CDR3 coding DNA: TGTGCTAGTCAGGGGGCGAACACAGATACGCAGTATTTT.

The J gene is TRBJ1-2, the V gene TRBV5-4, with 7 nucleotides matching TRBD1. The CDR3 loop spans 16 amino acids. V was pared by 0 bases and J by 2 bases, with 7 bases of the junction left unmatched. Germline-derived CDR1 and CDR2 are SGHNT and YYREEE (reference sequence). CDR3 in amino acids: CASSLARLTGNYGYTF. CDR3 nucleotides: TGTGCCAGCAGCTTGGCTCGTCTGACAGGGAACTATGGCTACACCTTC.

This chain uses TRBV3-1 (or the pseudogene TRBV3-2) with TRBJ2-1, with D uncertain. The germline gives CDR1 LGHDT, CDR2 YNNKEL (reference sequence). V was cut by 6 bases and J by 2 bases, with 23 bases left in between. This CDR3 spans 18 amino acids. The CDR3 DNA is TGTGCCAGCAGTCCCAATAGTATCTCGGGTTTCCCCTACAATGAGCAGTTCTTC. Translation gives CASSPNSISGFPYNEQFF.

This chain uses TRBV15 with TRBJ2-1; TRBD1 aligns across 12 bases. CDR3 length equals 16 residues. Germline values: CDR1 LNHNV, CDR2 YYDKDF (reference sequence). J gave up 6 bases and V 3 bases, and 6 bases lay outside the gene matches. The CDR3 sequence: CATSRGWDRGLNEQFF. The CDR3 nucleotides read TGTGCCACCAGCAGGGGTTGGGACAGGGGGCTCAATGAGCAGTTCTTC.

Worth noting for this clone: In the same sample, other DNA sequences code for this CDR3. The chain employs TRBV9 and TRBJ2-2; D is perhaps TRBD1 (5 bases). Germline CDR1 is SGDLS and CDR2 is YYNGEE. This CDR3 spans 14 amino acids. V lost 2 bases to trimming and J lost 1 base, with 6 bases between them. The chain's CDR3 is CASSVQGNTGELFF. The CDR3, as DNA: TGTGCCAGCAGCGTCCAGGGGAACACCGGGGAGCTGTTTTTT.

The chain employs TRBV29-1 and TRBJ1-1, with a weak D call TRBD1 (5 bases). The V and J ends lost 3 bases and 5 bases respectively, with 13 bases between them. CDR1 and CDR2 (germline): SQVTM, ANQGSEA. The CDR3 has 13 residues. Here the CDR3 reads CSVDRGRGTEAFF. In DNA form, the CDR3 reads TGCAGCGTTGATAGGGGAAGGGGAACTGAAGCTTTCTTT.

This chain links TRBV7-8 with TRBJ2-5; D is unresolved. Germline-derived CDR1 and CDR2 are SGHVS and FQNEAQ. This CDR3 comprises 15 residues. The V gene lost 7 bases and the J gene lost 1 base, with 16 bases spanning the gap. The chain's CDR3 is CASTALRLIQETQYF. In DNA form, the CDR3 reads TGTGCCAGCACGGCTCTGAGACTGATCCAAGAGACCCAGTACTTC.

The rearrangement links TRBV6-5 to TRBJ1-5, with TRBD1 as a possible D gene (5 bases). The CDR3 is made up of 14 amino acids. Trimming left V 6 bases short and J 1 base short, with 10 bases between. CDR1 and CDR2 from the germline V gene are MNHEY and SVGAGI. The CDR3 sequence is CASRPRGSNQPQHF. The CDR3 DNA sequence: TGTGCCAGCAGACCACGGGGGAGCAATCAGCCCCAGCATTTT.

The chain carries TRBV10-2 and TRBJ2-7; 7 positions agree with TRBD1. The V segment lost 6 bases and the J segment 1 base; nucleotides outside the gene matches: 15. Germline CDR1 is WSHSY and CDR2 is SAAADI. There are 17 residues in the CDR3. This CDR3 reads CASSPSQGVLGSYEQYF. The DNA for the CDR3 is TGCGCCAGCAGCCCCAGCCAGGGGGTCCTAGGGTCCTACGAGCAGTACTTC.

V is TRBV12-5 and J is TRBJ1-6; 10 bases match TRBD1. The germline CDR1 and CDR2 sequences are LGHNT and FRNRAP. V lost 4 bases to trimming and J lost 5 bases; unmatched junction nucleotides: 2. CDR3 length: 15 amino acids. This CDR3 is CASGSGTGDNSPLHF. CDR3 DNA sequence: TGTGCTAGTGGTTCCGGGACAGGGGATAATTCACCCCTCCACTTT. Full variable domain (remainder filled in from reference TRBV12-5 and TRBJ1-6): DARVTQTPRHKVTEMGQEVTMRCQPILGHNTVFWYRQTMMQGLELLAYFRNRAPLDDSGMPKDRFSAEMPDATLATLKIQPSEPRDSAVYFCASGSGTGDNSPLHFGNGTRLTVT.

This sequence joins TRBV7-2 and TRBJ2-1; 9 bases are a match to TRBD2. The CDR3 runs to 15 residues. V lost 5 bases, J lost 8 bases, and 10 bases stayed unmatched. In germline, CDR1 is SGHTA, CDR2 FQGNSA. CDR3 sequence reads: CASSLSGLAHHEQFF. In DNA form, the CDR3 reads TGTGCCAGCAGCCTCTCGGGACTAGCCCACCATGAGCAGTTCTTC.

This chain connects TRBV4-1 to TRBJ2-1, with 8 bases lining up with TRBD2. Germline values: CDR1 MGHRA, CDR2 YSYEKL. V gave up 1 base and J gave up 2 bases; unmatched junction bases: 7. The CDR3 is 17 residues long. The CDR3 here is CASSQAGLAGPYNEQFF. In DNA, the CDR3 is TGCGCCAGCAGCCAAGCTGGCCTAGCGGGCCCCTACAATGAGCAGTTCTTC.

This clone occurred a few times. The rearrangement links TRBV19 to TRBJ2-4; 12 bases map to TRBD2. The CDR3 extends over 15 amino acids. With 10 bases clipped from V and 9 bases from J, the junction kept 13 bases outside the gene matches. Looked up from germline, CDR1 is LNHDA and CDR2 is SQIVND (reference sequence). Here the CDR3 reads CATRLAGGGHGIQYF. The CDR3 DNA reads TGTGCCACCCGCCTAGCGGGGGGGGGTCACGGCATTCAGTACTTC.